This TCR beta chain is drawn from a study of blood T cell repertoires in COVID-19. Assay used: immunoSEQ multiplex PCR; TCRdb lists only in-frame clones, some missing. The sample lists approximately 270,000 clones; about 86% were seen once. The germline V gene has CDR1 SQVTM and CDR2 ANQGSEA. This CDR3 is 11 amino acids long. Sequenced sample: peripheral blood. This clonotype originated in an older man with acute or convalescent COVID-19. J is TRBJ2-5 and V is TRBV29-1, with TRBD2 matching 9 bases. In nucleotides, the CDR3 is TGCCTAGCGGGGTTTAAAGAGACCCAGTACTTC. Amino acids: CLAGFKETQYF.